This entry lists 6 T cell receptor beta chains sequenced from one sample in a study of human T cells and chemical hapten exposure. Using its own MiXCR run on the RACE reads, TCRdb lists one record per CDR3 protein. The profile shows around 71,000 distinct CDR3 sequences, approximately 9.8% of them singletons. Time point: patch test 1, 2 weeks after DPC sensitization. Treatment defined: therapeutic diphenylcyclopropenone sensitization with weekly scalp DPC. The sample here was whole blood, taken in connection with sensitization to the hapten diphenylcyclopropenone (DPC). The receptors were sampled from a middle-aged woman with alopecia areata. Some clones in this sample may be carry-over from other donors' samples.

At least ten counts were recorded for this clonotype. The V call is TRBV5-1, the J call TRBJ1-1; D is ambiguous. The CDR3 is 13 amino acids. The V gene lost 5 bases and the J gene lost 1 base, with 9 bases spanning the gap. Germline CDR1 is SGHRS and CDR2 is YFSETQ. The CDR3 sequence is CASRFDGNTEAFF. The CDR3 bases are TGCGCCAGCAGATTTGACGGGAACACTGAAGCTTTCTTT.

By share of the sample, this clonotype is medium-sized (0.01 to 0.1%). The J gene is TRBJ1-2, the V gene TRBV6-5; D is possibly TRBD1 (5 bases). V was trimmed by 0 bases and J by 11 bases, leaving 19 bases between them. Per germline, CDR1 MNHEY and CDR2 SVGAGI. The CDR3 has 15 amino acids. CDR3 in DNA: TGTGCCAGCAGTTACTCGGAGGCTGCTGCTTCAGGGTACACCTTC. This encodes CASSYSEAAASGYTF.

The CDR3 protein is CASSQMQGNSPLHF. DNA of the CDR3: TGCGCCAGCAGCCAGATGCAGGGCAATTCACCCCTCCACTTT. This sequence joins TRBV4-3 and TRBJ1-6, with a weak D call TRBD1 (5 bases). Trimming stripped 3 bases from V and 7 bases from J, with 10 bases between. The CDR3 has 14 residues. Germline CDR1 and CDR2: LGHNA and YSLEER.

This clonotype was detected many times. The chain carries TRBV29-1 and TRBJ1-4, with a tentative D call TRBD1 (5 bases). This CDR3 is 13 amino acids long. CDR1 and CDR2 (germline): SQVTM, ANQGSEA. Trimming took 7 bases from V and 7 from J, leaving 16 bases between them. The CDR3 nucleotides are TGCAGCGGGCGCTCCGGGACGGTTGAAAAACTGTTTTTT. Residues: CSGRSGTVEKLFF.

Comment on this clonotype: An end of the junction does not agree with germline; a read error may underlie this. The CDR3 loop reads CASSLLVAGESNTQFF. CDR3 bases: TGTGCCAGCAGCTTACTTGTGGCGGGTGAATCGAATACGCAGTTTTTT. This chain connects TRBV7-6 to TRBJ2-3; D perhaps matches TRBD2 (5 bases). The CDR3 is made up of 16 amino acids. The germline V gene has CDR1 SGHVS and CDR2 FNYEAQ.

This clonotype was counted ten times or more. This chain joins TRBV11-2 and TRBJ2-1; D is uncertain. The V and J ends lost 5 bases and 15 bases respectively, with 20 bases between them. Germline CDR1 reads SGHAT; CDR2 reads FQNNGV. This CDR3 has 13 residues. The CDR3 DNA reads TGTGCCAGCAGCCCTCCCGCTCCCGTACCCTCGTTCTTC. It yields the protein CASSPPAPVPSFF.